The 27 T cell receptor beta chains in this list originate from one sample, sequenced in a study of cytomegalovirus exposure and HLA in healthy donors. Using immunoSEQ multiplex PCR, the repertoire was profiled, and TCRdb retains in-frame clones only, with some absent. The data contain 280,000 or so clones, approximately 88% of them singletons. The sequenced material came from PBMCs. The receptors shown here come from a woman aged 18-29 years in good health and CMV-seronegative.

This clone is a singleton in its sample. The gene calls are TRBV28 and TRBJ1-6; no reliable D call. Deletions cut 3 bases from V and 5 bases from J, with 8 bases between. CDR3 length: 14 residues. CDR1 and CDR2 from the germline V gene are MDHEN and SYDVKM. CDR3 in DNA: TGTGCCAGCAGTTTGACGGGAGATAATTCACCCCTCCACTTT. Protein sequence: CASSLTGDNSPLHF.

The chain uses TRBV28 and TRBJ2-1; 13 nucleotides agree with TRBD2. Trimming cost V 4 bases and J 9 bases; bases outside gene matches: 12. The CDR3 has 17 residues. Germline V gene lookup returns CDR1 MDHEN and CDR2 SYDVKM. CDR3 DNA sequence: TGTGCCAGCAGTTCTGTCGTCGGCACTAGCGGGAGGGTTGAGCAGTTCTTC. Translation: CASSSVVGTSGRVEQFF.

The chain links TRBV18 to TRBJ2-7; no clear D. Germline V gene sequence: CDR1 KGHSH, CDR2 LQKENI. With 2 bases removed from V and 5 bases from J, the gap between germline ends came to 7 bases. The length of the CDR3 is 12 residues. The CDR3 DNA sequence: TGTGCCAGCTCACCAAGTACAGACGAGCAGTACTTC. It is translated as CASSPSTDEQYF.

The J gene is TRBJ2-3, the V gene TRBV28; D is possibly TRBD1 (6 bases). From germline, CDR1 is MDHEN and CDR2 SYDVKM. Trimming stripped 8 bases from V and 5 bases from J, with 17 bases between. The CDR3 has 14 amino acids. The chain's CDR3 is CASQGIQGKDTQYF. The CDR3 DNA sequence: TGTGCCAGCCAGGGTATACAGGGAAAAGATACGCAGTATTTT.

In its sample, this clone was seen once. The V gene is TRBV5-6, the J gene TRBJ1-3; D perhaps matches TRBD1 (6 bases). CDR3 length equals 14 residues. Germline CDR1 and CDR2: SGHDT and YYEEEE. Trimming took off 3 bases at V and 1 base at J, with 8 bases between the two ends. The CDR3 coding sequence is TGTGCCAGCAGCTGGGGGCAATCTGGAAACACCATATATTTT. Its protein is CASSWGQSGNTIYF. Based on the CDR3 plus reference TRBV5-6 and TRBJ1-3, the full variable domain is DAGVTQSPTHLIKTRGQQVTLRCSPKSGHDTVSWYQQALGQGPQFIFQYYEEEERQRGNFPDRFSGHQFPNYSSELNVNALLLGDSALYLCASSWGQSGNTIYFGEGSWLTVV.

The gene calls are TRBV18 and TRBJ2-7; a possible D gene is TRBD1 (5 bases). The germline CDR1 and CDR2 sequences are KGHSH and LQKENI. The CDR3 is 15 residues long. With 0 bases removed from V and 2 bases from J, the gap between germline ends came to 11 bases. This CDR3 reads CASSPPARATYEQYF. In nucleotides, the CDR3 is TGTGCCAGCTCACCACCGGCCAGGGCCACCTACGAGCAGTACTTC.

The chain joins TRBV10-3 to TRBJ1-2; tentatively, D is TRBD1 (6 bases). V was shortened by 6 bases and J by 1 base, with 9 bases between the two germline ends. CDR1 is ENHRY and CDR2 is SYGVKD in the germline V gene. CDR3 length equals 13 residues. The CDR3, as DNA: TGTGCCATCAGCCTGGACAGTAACTATGGCTACACCTTC. Amino acids: CAISLDSNYGYTF.

The V gene is TRBV2, the J gene TRBJ1-5; 10 bases are a match to TRBD1. Germline trimming cut 6 bases from V and 8 bases from J; bases unmatched to any gene: 4. Germline-derived CDR1 and CDR2 are SNHLY and FYNNEI. The CDR3 contains 13 residues. Written as DNA, the CDR3 is TGTGCCAGCAGGACAGGGGGCGGGGAGCCCCAGCATTTT. Protein: CASRTGGGEPQHF.

This clone was counted once. The chain joins TRBV6-1 to TRBJ1-2; D is uncertain. Trimming removed 2 bases at V and 4 bases at J, with 17 bases between. The CDR3 spans 16 residues. Per germline, CDR1 MNHNS and CDR2 SASEGT. CDR3 protein: CASSETTHRVGYGYTF. The CDR3 bases are TGTGCCAGCAGTGAAACAACCCATCGGGTGGGCTATGGCTACACCTTC.

The J gene is TRBJ2-1, the V gene TRBV2; 7 nucleotides agree with TRBD2. The germline CDR1 and CDR2 sequences are SNHLY and FYNNEI. This CDR3 region has 14 residues. J lost 5 bases, V lost 4 bases, and 5 bases had no gene match. Here the CDR3 DNA reads TGTGCCAGCAGTGGGGGGGGGTTGAACAATGAGCAGTTCTTC. Translated, it gives CASSGGGLNNEQFF.

The gene calls are TRBV15 and TRBJ2-7, with TRBD1 matching over 7 bases. The V gene end was trimmed by 5 bases and the J gene end by 0 bases; junction bases not matched to a gene: 10. Per the germline V gene, CDR1 is LNHNV and CDR2 is YYDKDF (reference sequence). There are 16 residues in the CDR3. The CDR3 coding sequence is TGTGCCACCAGCCTACGGGACAGCCCGAACTCCTACGAGCAGTACTTC. It yields the protein CATSLRDSPNSYEQYF.

This chain uses TRBV28 with TRBJ1-2, with 7 bases that match TRBD1. Germline V CDR1 and CDR2: MDHEN, SYDVKM. The CDR3 length is 13 residues. Trimming took 6 bases from V and 7 from J; bases not matched to a gene: 8. CDR3: CASRSTGERGYTF. CDR3 coding DNA: TGTGCCAGCAGATCCACAGGGGAACGTGGCTACACCTTC.

This clone was seen only once. The V and J genes are TRBV5-6 and TRBJ2-1; 10 bases align to TRBD2. Germline-derived CDR1 and CDR2 are SGHDT and YYEEEE. V gave up 0 bases and J gave up 6 bases; unmatched junction bases: 3. CDR3 length: 15 residues. CDR3 DNA sequence: TGTGCCAGCAGCTTGGCGGCTAGCGGGAGCAATGAGCAGTTCTTC. Translating it yields CASSLAASGSNEQFF.

The chain recombines TRBV7-9 with TRBJ1-6, with D maybe TRBD1 (5 bases). CDR1 is SEHNR, CDR2 FQNEAQ, per germline (reference sequence). The length of the CDR3 is 15 residues. V gave up 5 bases and J gave up 6 bases, with 14 bases separating them. The CDR3 sequence is CASSPARAVNSPLHF. In DNA form, the CDR3 reads TGTGCCAGCAGCCCCGCCAGGGCCGTTAATTCACCCCTCCACTTT.

This clone was counted once. The V call is TRBV6-5, the J call TRBJ1-6; TRBD1 aligns across 7 bases. This CDR3 spans 14 amino acids. V was clipped by 0 bases and J by 7 bases; unmatched bases: 0. Germline V gene data show CDR1 as MNHEY and CDR2 as SVGAGI. CDR3 region: CASSYSGQNSPLHF. CDR3 sequence (DNA): TGTGCCAGCAGTTACTCGGGACAGAATTCACCCCTCCACTTT.

This clone occurred once. V and J are TRBV18 and TRBJ1-1; a weak D match, TRBD1 (5 bases). The CDR3 is 17 residues long. From germline, CDR1 is KGHSH and CDR2 LQKENI. V lost 1 base and J 3 bases, leaving 18 bases between the germline ends. CDR3 loop: CASSPRVLGPQDTEAFF. CDR3 nucleotides: TGTGCCAGCTCACCACGGGTTTTGGGGCCCCAGGACACTGAAGCTTTCTTT.

Only a few counts were recorded for this clone. This chain links TRBV7-2 with TRBJ2-7; a weak D match, TRBD2 (6 bases). The CDR3 sequence is 13 residues long. V lost 3 bases to trimming and J lost 5 bases, with 11 bases between them. The germline V gene encodes CDR1 SGHTA and CDR2 FQGNSA. Here the CDR3 DNA reads TGTGCCAGCAGCTTTGGCGGGACCAACGAGCAGTACTTC. It specifies CASSFGGTNEQYF.

The rearrangement uses TRBV7-8 and TRBJ2-1, with 9 bases lining up with TRBD2. Trimming took 5 bases from V and 6 from J; bases not matched to a gene: 8. The germline V gene has CDR1 SGHVS and CDR2 FQNEAQ. CDR3 length: 15 residues. The CDR3 nucleotides read TGTGCCAGCAGCCCTTCGGGTAGCGGGAGCAATGAGCAGTTCTTC. The encoded protein is CASSPSGSGSNEQFF.

V and J are TRBV6-1 and TRBJ1-5, with a weak D call TRBD1 (5 bases). V lost 4 bases and J 3 bases, leaving 7 bases between the germline ends. The length of the CDR3 is 13 residues. Germline lookup yields CDR1 MNHNS and CDR2 SASEGT. CDR3 in amino acids: CASSGDSNQPQHF. The DNA for the CDR3 is TGTGCCAGCAGTGGGGACTCCAATCAGCCCCAGCATTTT.

The chain is built from TRBV5-6 and TRBJ2-1, with a weak D call TRBD2 (5 bases). The CDR3 extends over 12 amino acids. V was clipped by 0 bases and J by 9 bases, with 7 bases between them. Looked up from germline, CDR1 is SGHDT and CDR2 is YYEEEE. The CDR3: CASSLGGSEQFF. CDR3 nucleotides: TGTGCCAGCAGCTTGGGAGGGAGTGAGCAGTTCTTC.

The chain uses TRBV27 and TRBJ2-7; D might be TRBD2 (5 bases). CDR1 MNHEY and CDR2 SMNVEV come from the germline V gene (reference sequence). This CDR3 has 14 amino acids. V lost 5 bases, J lost 2 bases, and 13 bases lay in between. This chain's CDR3 is CASSESGPAYEQYF. CDR3 DNA sequence: TGTGCCAGCAGTGAGAGCGGCCCTGCCTACGAGCAGTACTTC.

The chain links TRBV5-1 to TRBJ2-5; D remains ambiguous. Germline V CDR1 and CDR2: SGHRS, YFSETQ. CDR3 length equals 14 residues. V lost 2 bases to trimming and J lost 2 bases, with 10 bases between them. CDR3 in amino acids: CASSLKRLQETQYF. CDR3 bases: TGCGCCAGCAGCTTAAAGCGTTTACAAGAGACCCAGTACTTC.

This chain uses TRBV6-1 with TRBJ1-5, with a tentative D call TRBD1 (5 bases). CDR1 MNHNS and CDR2 SASEGT come from the germline V gene. The V end was cut by 0 bases, the J end by 6 bases, with 9 bases between. There are 14 residues in the CDR3. This CDR3 is CASSEAGGSQPQHF. DNA of the CDR3: TGTGCCAGCAGTGAAGCGGGGGGTTCTCAGCCCCAGCATTTT.

The genes are TRBV9 and TRBJ2-3; D ambiguous. Trimming stripped 2 bases from V and 5 bases from J, with 12 bases between. From germline, CDR1 is SGDLS and CDR2 YYNGEE. The CDR3 length is 14 residues. Written as DNA, the CDR3 is TGTGCCAGCAGCGTGCAGGTTATGGGAGATACGCAGTATTTT. Its protein product is CASSVQVMGDTQYF.

The CDR3 spells CASSVRLPLAGMGDTQYF. The CDR3 DNA is TGTGCCAGCAGCGTCAGGCTACCTCTAGCGGGGATGGGGGATACGCAGTATTTT. The gene calls are TRBV11-1 and TRBJ2-3; 9 bases agree with TRBD2. J lost 6 bases, V lost 5 bases, and 18 bases had no gene match. The CDR3 contains 18 residues. Germline CDR1 and CDR2: SGHAT and FQDESV (reference sequence).

The CDR3 protein is CASRARGTGSYEQYF. The CDR3 nucleotides are TGTGCCAGCAGAGCCCGTGGGACAGGGTCCTACGAGCAGTACTTC. The chain recombines TRBV7-8 with TRBJ2-7, with 9 bases identical to TRBD1. The J segment lost 1 base and the V segment lost 6 bases, leaving 7 bases of the junction unmatched. CDR3 length: 15 amino acids. Germline loops: CDR1 SGHVS, CDR2 FQNEAQ.

The rearrangement links TRBV7-3 to TRBJ1-2; the match to TRBD1 covers 7 bases. The CDR3 has 14 amino acids. From germline, CDR1 is SGHTA and CDR2 FQGTGA. Trimming took 5 bases from V and 7 from J; bases not matched to a gene: 10. The CDR3 nucleotides read TGTGCCAGCAGCCCAGGACAGGTTCGAAGTGGCTACACCTTC. This codes for CASSPGQVRSGYTF.